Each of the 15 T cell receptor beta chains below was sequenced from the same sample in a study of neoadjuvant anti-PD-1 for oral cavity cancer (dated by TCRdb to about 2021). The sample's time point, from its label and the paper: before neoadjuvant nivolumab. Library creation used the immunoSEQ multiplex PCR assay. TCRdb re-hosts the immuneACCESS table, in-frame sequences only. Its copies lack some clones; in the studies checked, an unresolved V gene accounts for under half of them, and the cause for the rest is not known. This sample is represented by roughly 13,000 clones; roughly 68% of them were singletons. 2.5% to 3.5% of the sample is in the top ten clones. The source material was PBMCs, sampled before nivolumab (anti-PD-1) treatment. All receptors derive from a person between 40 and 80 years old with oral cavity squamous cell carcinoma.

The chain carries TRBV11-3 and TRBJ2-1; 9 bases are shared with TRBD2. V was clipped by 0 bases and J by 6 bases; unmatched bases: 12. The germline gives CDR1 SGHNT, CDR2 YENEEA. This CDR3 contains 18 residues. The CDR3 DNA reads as TGTGCCAGCAGCTTAGATCATGGCGGGACTAGCATTTTCAATGAGCAGTTCTTC. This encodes CASSLDHGGTSIFNEQFF.

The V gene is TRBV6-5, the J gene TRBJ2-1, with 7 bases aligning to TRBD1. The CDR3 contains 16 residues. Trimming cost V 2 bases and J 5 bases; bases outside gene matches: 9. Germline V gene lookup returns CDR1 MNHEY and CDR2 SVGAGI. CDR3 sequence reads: CASSYLQGRGNNEQFF. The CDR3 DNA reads TGTGCCAGCAGTTACCTACAGGGGCGAGGAAACAATGAGCAGTTCTTC.

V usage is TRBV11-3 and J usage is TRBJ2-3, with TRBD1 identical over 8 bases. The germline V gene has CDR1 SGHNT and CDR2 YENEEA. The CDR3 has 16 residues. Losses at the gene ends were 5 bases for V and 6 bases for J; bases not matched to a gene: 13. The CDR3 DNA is TGTGCCAGCAGCCCCTCAGGGGGCTCGGGAGCCGATACGCAGTATTTT. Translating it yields CASSPSGGSGADTQYF.

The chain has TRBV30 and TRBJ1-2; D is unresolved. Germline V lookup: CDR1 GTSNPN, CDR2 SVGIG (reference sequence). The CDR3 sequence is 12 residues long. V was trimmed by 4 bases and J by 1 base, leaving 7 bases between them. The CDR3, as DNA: TGTGCCTGGACCGCCCTTAACTATGGCTACACCTTC. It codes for CAWTALNYGYTF.

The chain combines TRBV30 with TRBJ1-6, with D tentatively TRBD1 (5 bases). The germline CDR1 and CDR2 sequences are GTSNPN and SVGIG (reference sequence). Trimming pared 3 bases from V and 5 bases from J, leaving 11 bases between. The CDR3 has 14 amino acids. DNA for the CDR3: TGTGCCTGGAGCTTCGTGACAGATAATTCACCCCTCCACTTT. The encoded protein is CAWSFVTDNSPLHF.

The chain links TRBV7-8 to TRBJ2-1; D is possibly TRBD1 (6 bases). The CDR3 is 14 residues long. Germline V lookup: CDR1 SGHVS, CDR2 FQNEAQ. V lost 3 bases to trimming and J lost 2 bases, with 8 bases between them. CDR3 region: CASSFRDTYNEQFF. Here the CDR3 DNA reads TGTGCCAGCAGCTTCCGGGACACCTACAATGAGCAGTTCTTC.

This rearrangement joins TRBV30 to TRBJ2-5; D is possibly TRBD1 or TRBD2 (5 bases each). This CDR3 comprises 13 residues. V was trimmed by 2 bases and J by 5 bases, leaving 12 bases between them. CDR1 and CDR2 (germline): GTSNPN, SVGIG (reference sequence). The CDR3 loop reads CAWSRGLGETQYF. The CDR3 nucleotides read TGTGCCTGGAGTCGGGGCTTAGGGGAGACCCAGTACTTC.

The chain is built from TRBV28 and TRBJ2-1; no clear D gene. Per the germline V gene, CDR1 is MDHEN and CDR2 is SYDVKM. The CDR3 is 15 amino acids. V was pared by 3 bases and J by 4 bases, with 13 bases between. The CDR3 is CASSFTGFGYNEQFF. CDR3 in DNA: TGTGCCAGCAGTTTTACGGGTTTTGGTTACAATGAGCAGTTCTTC.

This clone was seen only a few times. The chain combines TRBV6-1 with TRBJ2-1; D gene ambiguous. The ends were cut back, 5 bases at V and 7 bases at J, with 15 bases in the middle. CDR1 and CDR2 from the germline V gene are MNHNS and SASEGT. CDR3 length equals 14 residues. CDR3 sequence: CASSFSLGMNEQFF. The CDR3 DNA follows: TGTGCCAGCAGTTTCTCGTTGGGGATGAATGAGCAGTTCTTC.

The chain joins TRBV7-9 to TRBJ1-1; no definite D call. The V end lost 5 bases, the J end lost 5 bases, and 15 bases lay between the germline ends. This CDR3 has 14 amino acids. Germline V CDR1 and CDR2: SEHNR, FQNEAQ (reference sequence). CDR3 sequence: CASSKDQPRTEAFF. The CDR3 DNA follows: TGTGCCAGCAGCAAGGACCAACCGAGGACTGAAGCTTTCTTT.

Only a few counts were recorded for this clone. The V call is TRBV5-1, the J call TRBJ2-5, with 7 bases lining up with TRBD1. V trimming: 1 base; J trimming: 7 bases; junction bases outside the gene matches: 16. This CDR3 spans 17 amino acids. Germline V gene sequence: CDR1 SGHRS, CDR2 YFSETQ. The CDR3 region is CASSLNTLDRIGVTQYF. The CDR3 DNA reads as TGCGCCAGCAGCTTGAATACCCTGGACAGGATAGGGGTGACCCAGTACTTC.

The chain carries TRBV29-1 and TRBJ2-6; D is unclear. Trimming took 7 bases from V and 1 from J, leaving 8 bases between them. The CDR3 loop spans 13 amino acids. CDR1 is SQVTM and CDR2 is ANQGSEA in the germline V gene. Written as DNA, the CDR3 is TGCAGCGCAAAGGCGTCTGGGGCCAACGTCCTGACTTTC. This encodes CSAKASGANVLTF.

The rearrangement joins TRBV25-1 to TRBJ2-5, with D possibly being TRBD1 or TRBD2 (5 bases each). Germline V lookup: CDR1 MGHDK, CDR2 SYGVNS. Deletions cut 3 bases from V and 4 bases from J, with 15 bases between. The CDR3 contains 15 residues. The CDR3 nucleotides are TGTGCCAGCAGTGAGTCTGGGGGTCTGGGAGAGACCCAGTACTTC. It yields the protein CASSESGGLGETQYF.

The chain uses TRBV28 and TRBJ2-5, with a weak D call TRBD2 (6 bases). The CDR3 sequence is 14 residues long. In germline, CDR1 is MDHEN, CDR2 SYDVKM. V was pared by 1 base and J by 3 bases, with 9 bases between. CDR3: CASSLFQREETQYF. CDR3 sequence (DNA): TGTGCCAGCAGTTTATTTCAGCGGGAAGAGACCCAGTACTTC.

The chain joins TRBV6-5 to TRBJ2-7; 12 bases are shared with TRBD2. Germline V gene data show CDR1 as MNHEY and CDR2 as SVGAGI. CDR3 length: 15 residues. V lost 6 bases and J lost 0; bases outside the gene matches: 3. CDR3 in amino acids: CASRRTSGASYEQYF. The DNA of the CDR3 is TGTGCCAGCAGACGGACTAGCGGGGCCTCCTACGAGCAGTACTTC.